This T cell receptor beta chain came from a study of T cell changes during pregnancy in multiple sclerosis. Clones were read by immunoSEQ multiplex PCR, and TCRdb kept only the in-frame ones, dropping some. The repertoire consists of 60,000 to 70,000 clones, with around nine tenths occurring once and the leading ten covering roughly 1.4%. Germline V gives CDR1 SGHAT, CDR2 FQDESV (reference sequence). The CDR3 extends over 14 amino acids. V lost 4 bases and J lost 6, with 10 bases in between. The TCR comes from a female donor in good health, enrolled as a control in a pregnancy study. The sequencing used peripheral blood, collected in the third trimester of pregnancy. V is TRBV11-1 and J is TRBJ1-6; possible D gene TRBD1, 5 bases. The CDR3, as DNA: TGTGCCAGCAGCTGGGGGGAGTCTAATTCACCCCTCCACTTT. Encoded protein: CASSWGESNSPLHF.